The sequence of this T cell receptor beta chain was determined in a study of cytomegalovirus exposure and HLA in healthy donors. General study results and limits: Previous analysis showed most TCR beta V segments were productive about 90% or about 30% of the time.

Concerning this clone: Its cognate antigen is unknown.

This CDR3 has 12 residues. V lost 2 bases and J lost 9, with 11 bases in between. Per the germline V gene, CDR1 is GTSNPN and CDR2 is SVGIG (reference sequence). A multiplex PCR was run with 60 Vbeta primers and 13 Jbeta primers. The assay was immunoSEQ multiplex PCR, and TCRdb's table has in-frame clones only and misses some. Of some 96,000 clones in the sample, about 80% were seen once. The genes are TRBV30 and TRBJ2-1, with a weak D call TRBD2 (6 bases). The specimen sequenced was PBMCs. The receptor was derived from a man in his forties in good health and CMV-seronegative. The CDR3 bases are TGTGCCTGGAGTTTGCGGGGCTTTGAGCAGTTCTTC. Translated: CAWSLRGFEQFF.